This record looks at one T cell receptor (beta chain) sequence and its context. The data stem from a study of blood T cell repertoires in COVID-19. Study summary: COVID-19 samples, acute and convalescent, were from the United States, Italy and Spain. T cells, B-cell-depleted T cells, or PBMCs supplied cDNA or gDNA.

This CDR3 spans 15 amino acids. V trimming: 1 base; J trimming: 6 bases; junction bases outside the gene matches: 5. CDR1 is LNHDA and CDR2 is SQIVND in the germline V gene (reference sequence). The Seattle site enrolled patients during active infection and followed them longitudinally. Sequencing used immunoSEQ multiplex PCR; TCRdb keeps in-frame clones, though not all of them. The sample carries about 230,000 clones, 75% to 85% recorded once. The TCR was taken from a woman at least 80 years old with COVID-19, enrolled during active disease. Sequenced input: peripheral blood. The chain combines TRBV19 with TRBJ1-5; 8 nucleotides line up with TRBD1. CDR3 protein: CASSIGQGAGQPQHF. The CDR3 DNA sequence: TGTGCCAGTAGTATAGGGCAGGGGGCAGGTCAGCCCCAGCATTTT.